The TCR beta chain under discussion was sequenced for a study of T cells after posttransplantation cyclophosphamide. Study conclusions and caveats: TRB clonality was highly associated with recipient CMV seropositivity and reactivation. Later blood repertoires were often dominated by clones from the donor CD8+ memory compartment. Blood and skin or GI T cell repertoires showed limited TRB overlap.

Per germline, CDR1 MGHRA and CDR2 YSYEKL. V shed 5 bases and J shed 0 bases, with 13 bases lying between them. This CDR3 comprises 15 residues. Treatment was busulfan-fludarabine conditioning, a marrow graft, and cyclophosphamide on days +3 and +4. About this clone: Its specificity is not known.

Measured with immunoSEQ multiplex PCR; TCRdb has only the in-frame clones, and not every one. The sample yields 15,000 to 20,000 clones, about three quarters seen once. The V call is TRBV4-1, the J call TRBJ1-1; tentatively, D is TRBD1 (5 bases). The starting material was CD8+ T cells sorted from PBMCs, obtained roughly 1,900 days after a stem cell transplant with posttransplant cyclophosphamide. This receptor was identified in a female patient aged 35 to 55 who received an allogeneic stem cell transplant from a related donor, was CMV-positive, and had no GVHD. The T cells may come from the graft donor. CDR3 residues: CASSSRQTMNTEAFF. The CDR3 DNA reads as TGCGCCAGCAGCTCCCGACAGACAATGAACACTGAAGCTTTCTTT.